The 32 T cell receptor beta chains presented below share a single source sample, sequenced in a study of OX40 agonist ivuxolimab in advanced cancers. Assay: immunoSEQ multiplex PCR; the TCRdb copy retains only in-frame clones and omits some. The sample has fewer than 65,000 clones; 85% to 90% are singletons. The sequenced sample was CD4+ or CD8+ T cells sorted from blood, obtained in a trial of the OX40 agonist ivuxolimab. These receptors all stem from an adult with an advanced solid tumor such as melanoma, head and neck, liver or kidney cancer.

This sequence joins TRBV5-1 and TRBJ1-1; no clear D. There are 13 residues in the CDR3. Trimming shortened V by 7 bases and J by 4 bases, and 14 bases separated the two germline ends. Germline lookup yields CDR1 SGHRS and CDR2 YFSETQ. The CDR3 DNA reads as TGCGCCAGCCGACCTACGGTGGGCACTGAAGCTTTCTTT. Translation: CASRPTVGTEAFF.

The V gene is TRBV18, the J gene TRBJ2-4; tentative D call: TRBD2 (5 bases). The CDR3 sequence is 18 residues long. V gave up 5 bases and J gave up 0 bases, with 20 bases separating them. Germline values: CDR1 KGHSH, CDR2 LQKENI. The CDR3 DNA sequence: TGTGCCAGCTCAACGCTAGTTCTAGCATCTTTAGCCAAAAACATTCAGTACTTC. It is translated as CASSTLVLASLAKNIQYF.

The chain carries TRBV19 and TRBJ2-6; D uncertain. CDR3 size: 15 residues. Germline CDR1 LNHDA, CDR2 SQIVND (reference sequence). V dropped 7 bases and J dropped 0 bases, with 10 bases sitting between them. The CDR3 spells CASTPRASGANVLTF. The CDR3 DNA follows: TGTGCCAGTACCCCTCGAGCCTCTGGGGCCAACGTCCTGACTTTC.

V and J are TRBV5-1 and TRBJ2-5, with 7 bases that match TRBD1. The CDR3 sequence is 14 residues long. J was trimmed by 3 bases and V by 3 bases; bases with no gene match: 5. CDR1 and CDR2 (germline): SGHRS, YFSETQ. The CDR3 spells CASSSQGIKETQYF. The CDR3 DNA sequence: TGCGCCAGCAGCTCACAGGGGATCAAAGAGACCCAGTACTTC.

This chain joins TRBV19 and TRBJ2-5; D may be TRBD1 (5 bases). The J call could be wrong; TRBJ2-7 is a better fit for the DNA end. The CDR3 sequence is 14 residues long. The V gene's germline CDR1 is LNHDA and CDR2 SQIVND (reference sequence). The CDR3 DNA follows: TGTGCCAGTAGCAGCCGACAGTCCTCCTACGAGCAGTACTTC. Protein sequence: CASSSRQSSYEQYF.

CDR3 nucleotides: TGTGCCAGCAGCTCGTACCGACGAGGATTCTTAGCCAAAAACATTCAGTACTTC. It specifies CASSSYRRGFLAKNIQYF. The chain recombines TRBV11-2 with TRBJ2-4, with D unclear. V lost 4 bases and J lost 0, with 19 bases in between. The CDR3 extends over 18 amino acids. Germline V gene lookup returns CDR1 SGHAT and CDR2 FQNNGV.

In nucleotides, the CDR3 is TGTGCCACCAGCAGAGATGGAGGGCATAGGAGTAATGAAAAACTGTTTTTT. The encoded protein is CATSRDGGHRSNEKLFF. The chain combines TRBV15 with TRBJ1-4; D gene uncertain. CDR1 is LNHNV, CDR2 YYDKDF, per germline (reference sequence). V lost 0 bases and J 4 bases, leaving 15 bases between the germline ends. This CDR3 comprises 17 residues.

DNA for the CDR3: TGCGCCAGCAGCTTGTTTACAGGGGGAGCTGAAGCTTTCTTT. Protein sequence: CASSLFTGGAEAFF. The chain employs TRBV5-1 and TRBJ1-1, with 8 bases matching TRBD1. The CDR3 has 14 amino acids. Unmatched junction bases numbered 5, after V lost 1 base and J lost 6 bases. Germline values: CDR1 SGHRS, CDR2 YFSETQ.

The chain couples TRBV5-8 to TRBJ1-1; D call uncertain. The CDR3 spans 14 residues. Trimming left V 1 base short and J 4 bases short, with 11 bases between. Germline loops: CDR1 SGHTS, CDR2 YDEGEE. The CDR3 DNA is TGTGCCAGCAGCTTGCGTGGTTTGGGCACTGAAGCTTTCTTT. Its translation: CASSLRGLGTEAFF.

The rearrangement uses TRBV15 and TRBJ2-5; TRBD2 matches 8 bases. CDR3 length: 15 residues. Germline CDR1 and CDR2: LNHNV and YYDKDF (reference sequence). V lost 1 base to trimming and J lost 9 bases; unmatched junction nucleotides: 10. The CDR3 nucleotides are TGTGCCACCAGCAGAGCCCAGCGGGGGCCGGGGGCCCAGTACTTC. Its protein product is CATSRAQRGPGAQYF.

The chain couples TRBV18 to TRBJ2-5, with 8 bases lining up with TRBD1. The V and J ends lost 3 bases and 1 base, in that order; junction bases with no gene match: 7. The CDR3 covers 16 residues. CDR1 and CDR2 (germline): KGHSH, LQKENI. The CDR3 bases are TGTGCCAGCTCACCCCAAGGGACAGGCCCCCAAGAGACCCAGTACTTC. It translates to CASSPQGTGPQETQYF.

This CDR3 is CASSVVASGAYNEQFF. CDR3 DNA sequence: TGTGCCAGCAGCGTAGTTGCTAGCGGGGCCTACAATGAGCAGTTCTTC. J is TRBJ2-1 and V is TRBV9, with 9 bases identical to TRBD2. The CDR3 length is 16 residues. The ends lost 0 bases at V and 2 bases at J; junction bases unmatched: 3. CDR1 SGDLS and CDR2 YYNGEE come from the germline V gene.

This sequence joins TRBV2 and TRBJ1-4; the D gene is possibly TRBD1 (5 bases). The germline V gene encodes CDR1 SNHLY and CDR2 FYNNEI. This CDR3 spans 13 amino acids. V was trimmed by 5 bases and J by 8 bases, leaving 12 bases between them. Here the CDR3 reads CASSQDQGEKLFF. The CDR3 DNA is TGTGCCAGCAGTCAGGACCAGGGAGAAAAACTGTTTTTT.

In the case of this clone: At one end the junction does not follow the germline gene, possibly because of a read error. This chain connects TRBV5-1 to TRBJ1-2; D may be TRBD1 (5 bases). The germline V gene has CDR1 SGHRS and CDR2 YFSETQ. CDR3 length: 14 amino acids. CDR3 region: CASSLGRDTYGYTF. CDR3 DNA sequence: TGCGCCAGCAGTTTGGGCAGGGATACGTATGGCTACACCTTC.

The chain couples TRBV5-1 to TRBJ1-2; 11 nucleotides align to TRBD1. This CDR3 spans 17 amino acids. CDR1 SGHRS and CDR2 YFSETQ come from the germline V gene. The trim removed 0 bases at V and 7 bases at J, leaving 11 bases unmatched. The CDR3 nucleotides read TGCGCCAGCAGCTTGGAAGTTGGGCGGGACAGGGGGTTTGGCTACACCTTC. It is translated as CASSLEVGRDRGFGYTF.

This clone is a singleton in its sample. V gene TRBV7-9 combines with J gene TRBJ2-7, with 8 bases that match TRBD2. CDR3 length: 15 residues. CDR1 and CDR2 from the germline V gene are SEHNR and FQNEAQ (reference sequence). V lost 3 bases, J lost 4 bases, and 8 bases stayed unmatched. CDR3 loop: CASSFATGGPYEQYF. As DNA, the CDR3 is TGTGCCAGCAGCTTTGCGACGGGGGGGCCTTACGAGCAGTACTTC.

This chain uses TRBV20-1 with TRBJ1-2; weak D call: TRBD1 (5 bases). Trimming shortened V by 8 bases and J by 4 bases, and 11 bases separated the two germline ends. This CDR3 spans 11 amino acids. Germline CDR1 DFQATT, CDR2 SNEGSKA (reference sequence). DNA of the CDR3: TGCAGTACAGGACGGCTCTATGGCTACACCTTC. Its protein product is CSTGRLYGYTF.

The chain links TRBV15 to TRBJ2-3; 9 positions agree with TRBD1. Trimming cost V 3 bases and J 6 bases; bases outside gene matches: 19. From germline, CDR1 is LNHNV and CDR2 YYDKDF (reference sequence). This CDR3 has 19 amino acids. Here the CDR3 DNA reads TGTGCCACCAGCAGCTACATCCAAGTCGGGACAGGGCTCGCGGATACGCAGTATTTT. It yields the protein CATSSYIQVGTGLADTQYF.

J is TRBJ1-5 and V is TRBV6-1; TRBD1 might be the D (5 bases). With 10 bases removed from V and 4 bases from J, the gap between germline ends came to 14 bases. CDR3 length equals 13 residues. In germline, CDR1 is MNHNS, CDR2 SASEGT. DNA for the CDR3: TGTGCCAAGTGCGGGGGGGAAAATCAGCCCCAGCATTTT. Encoded protein: CAKCGGENQPQHF.

The CDR3 sequence: CSVKGQGERAQHF. The CDR3 bases are TGCAGCGTTAAGGGACAGGGGGAGAGGGCCCAGCATTTT. The V call is TRBV29-1, the J call TRBJ1-5, with TRBD1 identical over 11 bases. This CDR3 region has 13 residues. CDR1 and CDR2 (germline): SQVTM, ANQGSEA. Trimming at V came to 5 bases and at J to 11 bases, leaving 8 bases not matched to a gene.

The CDR3 nucleotides read TGCGCCAGCAGTCAGCGAACAGGGTATCAGCCCCAGCATTTT. Its translation is CASSQRTGYQPQHF. The genes are TRBV23-1 and TRBJ1-5; D perhaps matches TRBD1 (6 bases). TRBV23-1 is an ORF; its function is uncertain. V lost 3 bases and J 5 bases, leaving 11 bases between the germline ends. CDR3 size: 14 residues.

The chain combines TRBV29-1 with TRBJ2-7; 8 bases map to TRBD1. Germline trimming cut 7 bases from V and 4 bases from J; bases unmatched to any gene: 6. This CDR3 has 12 residues. Germline values: CDR1 SQVTM, CDR2 ANQGSEA. CDR3 region: CSAWTGLYEQYF. For the CDR3, the DNA is TGCAGCGCCTGGACAGGGCTTTACGAGCAGTACTTC.

The chain uses TRBV27 and TRBJ2-1; D may be TRBD1 (5 bases). V was trimmed by 2 bases and J by 2 bases, leaving 13 bases between them. The CDR3 runs to 16 residues. Germline values: CDR1 MNHEY, CDR2 SMNVEV (reference sequence). The CDR3 here is CASSLVGPDTYNEQFF. The CDR3 coding sequence is TGTGCCAGCAGTTTAGTTGGGCCGGACACCTACAATGAGCAGTTCTTC.

V and J are TRBV6-5 and TRBJ1-2; TRBD1 is a possible D gene (5 bases). The CDR3 length is 14 residues. CDR1 and CDR2 from the germline V gene are MNHEY and SVGAGI. V gave up 0 bases and J gave up 11 bases, with 16 bases separating them. Here the CDR3 reads CASSYSQGQGGYTF. The CDR3 nucleotides read TGTGCCAGCAGTTACTCCCAGGGCCAGGGTGGATACACCTTC.

The chain combines TRBV28 with TRBJ2-4; possibly TRBD1 for D (6 bases). With 5 bases removed from V and 0 bases from J, the gap between germline ends came to 14 bases. In germline, CDR1 is MDHEN, CDR2 SYDVKM. This CDR3 contains 16 residues. The CDR3 nucleotides are TGTGCCAGCAGTGATCCGGGACAAAGAGCCAAAAACATTCAGTACTTC. It is translated as CASSDPGQRAKNIQYF.

This chain connects TRBV5-1 to TRBJ2-2; D unclear. In germline, CDR1 is SGHRS, CDR2 YFSETQ. V was trimmed by 0 bases and J by 1 base, leaving 4 bases between them. CDR3 length: 14 residues. In DNA, the CDR3 is TGCGCCAGCAGCTTGGCCTTGAACACCGGGGAGCTGTTTTTT. It translates to CASSLALNTGELFF.

The chain joins TRBV4-2 to TRBJ2-1, with TRBD2 matching over 10 bases. CDR3 length equals 16 residues. V lost 0 bases and J lost 3; bases outside the gene matches: 2. Germline V lookup: CDR1 LGHNA, CDR2 YNFKEQ. CDR3 in DNA: TGTGCCAGCAGCCAAGAGGCTAGCGGGGGCTACAATGAGCAGTTCTTC. Translating gives CASSQEASGGYNEQFF.

This rearrangement joins TRBV5-1 to TRBJ2-2, with 9 bases lining up with TRBD2. There are 16 residues in the CDR3. V shed 0 bases and J 4 bases; nucleotides not matched to a gene: 4. The V gene's germline CDR1 is SGHRS and CDR2 YFSETQ. CDR3 bases: TGCGCCAGCAGCTTGGATCCGCGGGGGGGCACCGGGGAGCTGTTTTTT. Residues: CASSLDPRGGTGELFF. Complete variable domain (other parts from reference TRBV5-1 and TRBJ2-2): KAGVTQTPRYLIKTRGQQVTLSCSPISGHRSVSWYQQTPGQGLQFLFEYFSETQRNKGNFPGRFSGRQFSNSRSEMNVSTLELGDSALYLCASSLDPRGGTGELFFGEGSRLTVL.

The chain joins TRBV2 to TRBJ2-5; D is perhaps TRBD2 (7 bases). Near its end, the DNA agrees better with TRBJ2-7, so the J call may be wrong. Germline CDR1 is SNHLY and CDR2 is FYNNEI. The CDR3 is 13 residues long. CDR3: CASSDGGPYEQYF. CDR3 nucleotide sequence: TGTGCCAGCAGTGACGGGGGGCCCTACGAGCAGTACTTC.

The chain is built from TRBV28 and TRBJ1-5; D unresolved. Trimming removed 4 bases at V and 4 bases at J, with 20 bases between. This CDR3 comprises 17 residues. CDR1 MDHEN and CDR2 SYDVKM come from the germline V gene. The CDR3 here is CASSSITPPIGNQPQHF. The CDR3 nucleotides are TGTGCCAGCAGTTCGATTACACCTCCAATTGGAAATCAGCCCCAGCATTTT.

The CDR3 coding sequence is TGTGCCAGCAGTGAATATCCCTCACTAGCGGGGGGGTCCTACGAGCAGTACTTC. It is translated as CASSEYPSLAGGSYEQYF. The chain has TRBV25-1 and TRBJ2-7; 13 nucleotides match TRBD2. CDR1 is MGHDK and CDR2 is SYGVNS in the germline V gene. J gave up 1 base and V 0 bases, and 6 bases lay outside the gene matches. This CDR3 region has 18 residues.

The chain is built from TRBV6-6 and TRBJ1-2; D uncertain. The CDR3 is made up of 14 amino acids. Germline V gene sequence: CDR1 MNHNY, CDR2 SVGAGI (reference sequence). Trimming removed 0 bases from V and 1 base from J, with 6 bases in between. The DNA for the CDR3 is TGTGCCAGCAGTTACTCCAGTCGTAACTATGGCTACACCTTC. Translated, it gives CASSYSSRNYGYTF.